The T cell receptor beta chain under discussion was sequenced for a study of cytomegalovirus exposure and HLA in healthy donors. This clone was counted a single time. The PCR ran on 60 Vbeta and 13 Jbeta primers. Sequencing was performed with immunoSEQ multiplex PCR; in TCRdb, only in-frame clones are kept and a portion is missing. The sample has over 120,000 clones, roughly 80% seen once. Germline V gene data show CDR1 as SNHLY and CDR2 as FYNNEI. There are 17 residues in the CDR3. Losses at the gene ends were 4 bases for V and 0 bases for J; bases not matched to a gene: 6. The V call is TRBV2, the J call TRBJ1-3, with 10 bases aligning to TRBD1. The sequenced material came from PBMCs. This sequence originates from a female donor in good health and CMV-seronegative. The CDR3 here is CASSVPDRGFSGNTIYF. In DNA form, the CDR3 reads TGTGCCAGCAGTGTTCCGGACAGGGGGTTCTCTGGAAACACCATATATTTT.